These T cell receptor beta chains were read from a single sample in a study of cytomegalovirus exposure and HLA in healthy donors. Data came from immunoSEQ multiplex PCR; TCRdb stores just in-frame clones and leaves some out. The specimen's table records under 200,000 clones. The material sequenced was PBMCs. These receptor sequences come from a man in his thirties or forties in good health and CMV-seronegative. Each CDR3 is given with its conserved first and last residue. The D gene is left open where the match is weak. Some rows mark clone size as missing; the rest say once, few, many or name a class of expanded clone.

d_gene,abundance,v_gene,j_gene,CDR3aa,CDR3nt
.,.,TRBV7-9,TRBJ2-7,CASSLGGTQDEQYF,TGTGCCAGCAGCTTAGGCGGGACCCAAGACGAGCAGTACTTC
.,.,TRBV7-2,TRBJ2-3,CASSPSTDTQYF,TGTGCCAGCAGCCCCTCCACAGATACGCAGTATTTT
.,.,TRBV23-1,TRBJ1-2,CASSPIGVGYTF,TGCGCCAGCAGTCCTATCGGAGTGGGCTACACCTTC
TRBD1,.,TRBV12-5,TRBJ2-1,CASGGGTGSYNEQFF,TGTGCTAGTGGGGGTGGGACAGGTTCCTACAATGAGCAGTTCTTC
.,.,TRBV6-1,TRBJ1-5,CASSFDRSNQPQHF,TGTGCCAGCAGTTTTGACAGGAGCAATCAGCCCCAGCATTTT
.,.,TRBV7-7,TRBJ2-1,CASSLVGSSYNEQFF,TGTGCCAGCAGCTTAGTAGGGAGCTCCTACAATGAGCAGTTCTTC
.,.,TRBV2,TRBJ2-7,CASRGGGGRVYEQYF,TGTGCCAGCAGAGGGGGGGGAGGGAGGGTCTACGAGCAGTACTTC
.,.,TRBV6-1,TRBJ2-7,CAAAREGVAYEQYF,TGTGCCGCGGCCAGGGAGGGGGTGGCATACGAGCAGTACTTC
TRBD2,.,TRBV25-1,TRBJ2-5,CASSEYRLAGGRETQYF,TGTGCCAGCAGTGAATATCGGCTAGCGGGGGGGCGTGAGACCCAGTACTTC
TRBD2,.,TRBV9,TRBJ2-3,CASSASHWTSGEASTDTQYF,TGTGCCAGCAGCGCATCCCACTGGACTAGCGGGGAGGCGAGCACAGATACGCAGTATTTT
TRBD1,.,TRBV2,TRBJ1-1,CASRQGVWTEAFF,TGTGCCTCGCGACAGGGGGTATGGACTGAAGCTTTCTTT
.,.,TRBV5-1,TRBJ2-3,CASTPSGTYTDTQYF,TGCGCCAGCACCCCCTCCGGGACTTACACAGATACGCAGTATTTT
.,.,TRBV10-3,TRBJ2-4,CATCPGLPKTLAKNIQYF,TGTGCCACATGCCCGGGACTGCCAAAGACACTAGCCAAAAACATTCAGTACTTC
.,.,TRBV21-1,TRBJ2-7,CASSNRNSGNFIPYEQYF,TGTGCCAGCAGCAATCGAAATAGCGGGAACTTTATTCCCTACGAGCAGTACTTC
.,.,TRBV18,TRBJ2-1,CASSRRLDSYNEQFF,TGTGCCAGCTCACGTAGACTTGACTCCTACAATGAGCAGTTCTTC
TRBD1,.,TRBV9,TRBJ1-2,CASSATGDGYGYTF,TGTGCCAGCAGCGCTACAGGGGACGGCTATGGCTACACCTTC
TRBD1,.,TRBV2,TRBJ1-2,CASRGTGSNYGYTF,TGTGCCAGCAGAGGGACAGGTTCTAACTATGGCTACACCTTC
TRBD2,.,TRBV10-1,TRBJ2-1,CASSEFPSGRIFRSSYNEQFF,TGCGCCAGCAGTGAGTTTCCCAGCGGGAGAATTTTCCGATCCTCCTACAATGAGCAGTTCTTC
TRBD1,.,TRBV2,TRBJ2-1,CASIWDRGQNEQFF,TGTGCCAGCATCTGGGACAGGGGTCAGAATGAGCAGTTCTTC
TRBD1,.,TRBV11-3,TRBJ2-3,CASSSQLLRTGTTDTQYF,TGTGCCAGCAGCTCGCAACTGCTCAGGACAGGAACCACAGATACGCAGTATTTT
TRBD2,.,TRBV28,TRBJ2-1,CASSSGLAGGHSYNEQFF,TGTGCCAGCAGTTCGGGACTAGCGGGAGGCCATTCCTACAATGAGCAGTTCTTC
TRBD2,.,TRBV7-6,TRBJ2-3,CASSLALTSGYTDTQYF,TGTGCCAGCAGCTTAGCGCTGACTAGCGGATACACAGATACGCAGTATTTT
TRBD1,.,TRBV27,TRBJ2-3,CASSLTQGALPDTQYF,TGTGCCAGCAGTTTGACACAGGGGGCTCTCCCAGATACGCAGTATTTT
.,.,TRBV4-1,TRBJ2-5,CASSRGSGAQETQYF,TGCGCCAGCAGCCGAGGTAGCGGTGCCCAAGAGACCCAGTACTTC
TRBD2,.,TRBV30,TRBJ2-1,CAWSRPPRTSGSWWNEQFF,TGTGCCTGGAGTCGCCCCCCAAGGACTAGCGGGAGTTGGTGGAATGAGCAGTTCTTC
TRBD2,.,TRBV2,TRBJ2-7,CASRHGGRSGRGEQYF,TGTGCCAGCAGGCACGGAGGGCGGAGCGGGAGGGGCGAGCAGTACTTC
.,.,TRBV30,TRBJ1-5,CALEESQGGQPQHF,TGTGCCCTAGAGGAGTCACAGGGCGGGCAGCCCCAGCATTTT
TRBD1,.,TRBV11-3,TRBJ1-2,CASSPTGAGSYGYTF,TGTGCCAGCAGCCCGACAGGGGCCGGTAGCTATGGCTACACCTTC
.,.,TRBV6-6,TRBJ1-2,CASSGGAESYGYTF,TGTGCCAGCAGTGGTGGGGCGGAGAGCTATGGCTACACCTTC
TRBD1,.,TRBV7-8,TRBJ2-7,CASTKLGQGSYEQYF,TGTGCCAGCACCAAACTTGGACAGGGATCCTACGAGCAGTACTTC
TRBD1,.,TRBV6-8,TRBJ1-5,CASSYSITGGWRQPRHF,TGTGCCAGCAGTTACTCGATTACAGGGGGTTGGCGACAGCCCCGGCATTTT
.,.,TRBV19,TRBJ2-2,CASSILGEPGELFF,TGTGCCAGTAGTATTCTCGGGGAACCCGGGGAGCTGTTTTTT
.,.,TRBV12-5,TRBJ2-3,CASGLGGADTQYF,TGTGCTAGTGGTTTGGGGGGAGCCGATACGCAGTATTTT
TRBD1,.,TRBV5-1,TRBJ2-1,CASTGTGVNEQFF,TGCGCCAGCACAGGGACAGGGGTCAATGAGCAGTTCTTC
.,.,TRBV7-2,TRBJ2-4,CASSLGGYKNIQYF,TGTGCCAGCAGCTTAGGAGGGTACAAAAACATTCAGTACTTC
TRBD1,.,TRBV4-1,TRBJ2-7,CASSPYEDRGYEQYF,TGCGCCAGCAGCCCCTATGAAGACAGGGGCTACGAGCAGTACTTC
TRBD1,.,TRBV29-1,TRBJ1-1,CSVDPTGGVTEAFF,TGCAGCGTTGATCCTACAGGGGGGGTCACTGAAGCTTTCTTT
.,.,TRBV6-6,TRBJ1-2,CASSYPQGSYGYTF,TGTGCCAGCAGTTACCCCCAGGGAAGTTATGGCTACACCTTC
.,.,TRBV2,TRBJ2-3,CASKRPQQGTDTQYF,TGTGCCAGCAAGCGTCCGCAGCAGGGGACAGATACGCAGTATTTT
TRBD1,.,TRBV18,TRBJ1-2,CASSPRDDGTGGNYGYTF,TGTGCCAGCTCACCACGCGACGACGGGACAGGGGGGAACTATGGCTACACCTTC
.,.,TRBV6-6,TRBJ2-7,CASSYPQSPEVHEQYF,TGTGCCAGCAGTTACCCTCAAAGTCCCGAGGTACACGAGCAGTACTTC
TRBD1,.,TRBV9,TRBJ2-7,CASSNRDRGREQYF,TGTGCCAGCAGCAACCGGGACAGGGGAAGGGAGCAGTACTTC
TRBD1,.,TRBV11-2,TRBJ2-7,CASSIYGTASYF,TGTGCCAGCAGCATCTACGGGACAGCTTCGTACTTC
TRBD1,.,TRBV7-8,TRBJ2-7,CASSSGQGLGEQYF,TGTGCCAGCAGCTCCGGACAGGGTTTGGGCGAGCAGTACTTC
TRBD1,.,TRBV14,TRBJ1-1,CASSQLWTGGNRNTEAFF,TGTGCCAGCAGCCAACTCTGGACAGGGGGAAATAGGAACACTGAAGCTTTCTTT
TRBD2,.,TRBV19,TRBJ2-7,CASTGGSSYEQYF,TGTGCCAGTACGGGCGGGAGCTCCTACGAGCAGTACTTC
.,.,TRBV5-5,TRBJ2-7,CASSLGQLTYEQYF,TGTGCCAGCAGCTTGGGTCAGTTGACCTACGAGCAGTACTTC
.,.,TRBV29-1,TRBJ1-1,CSVDGTEAFF,TGCAGCGTTGACGGCACTGAAGCTTTCTTT
.,.,TRBV27,TRBJ1-2,CASSPKDSTNYGYTF,TGTGCCAGCAGTCCTAAGGACAGTACTAACTATGGCTACACCTTC
.,.,TRBV27,TRBJ2-5,CASGPRRRQETQYF,TGTGCCAGCGGCCCTCGGAGACGGCAAGAGACCCAGTACTTC
TRBD2,.,TRBV5-4,TRBJ2-7,CASSLKAGGPYEQYF,TGTGCCAGCAGCTTAAAAGCGGGGGGGCCTTACGAGCAGTACTTC
TRBD1,medium-sized,TRBV5-8,TRBJ2-7,CASSRDSTYEQYF,TGTGCCAGCAGCCGGGACAGTACCTACGAGCAGTACTTC
.,.,TRBV11-3,TRBJ2-5,CASSPPGQGNQKQYF,TGTGCCAGCAGCCCCCCCGGGCAGGGTAACCAGAAGCAGTACTTC
.,.,TRBV19,TRBJ1-1,CASSVTGTPGLNTEAFF,TGTGCCAGTAGTGTGACCGGGACACCAGGACTGAACACTGAAGCTTTCTTT
.,.,TRBV19,TRBJ2-3,CASSQIRDLADTQYF,TGTGCCAGTAGTCAAATCAGGGATTTAGCAGATACGCAGTATTTT
.,.,TRBV10-3,TRBJ1-1,CAIRNTNTEAFF,TGTGCCATCAGGAACACGAACACTGAAGCTTTCTTT
TRBD1,.,TRBV13,TRBJ2-3,CASSLRDRGYTDTQYF,TGTGCCAGCAGCCTACGGGACAGGGGATACACAGATACGCAGTATTTT
.,.,TRBV5-1,TRBJ1-1,CASASEGVWTEAFF,TGCGCCAGCGCCTCCGAGGGGGTTTGGACTGAAGCTTTCTTT
TRBD2,.,TRBV14,TRBJ2-7,CASSQGLAREQYF,TGTGCCAGCAGCCAAGGACTAGCACGTGAGCAGTACTTC
TRBD1,.,TRBV5-1,TRBJ2-2,CASSLTETGFTGELFF,TGCGCCAGCAGCTTGACCGAGACAGGGTTCACCGGGGAGCTGTTTTTT